A selection of T cell receptor beta chains follows, all from one sample in a study of T cell changes during pregnancy in multiple sclerosis. Assay: immunoSEQ multiplex PCR; the TCRdb copy retains only in-frame clones and omits some. The sample yields approximately 130,000 clones, about 96% seen once. Specimen: peripheral blood, collected after pregnancy. These TCRs come from a female donor with multiple sclerosis, enrolled in a pregnancy study. The CDR3 runs from the conserved cysteine through the conserved F or W.

V	J	CDR3
TRBV6-4	TRBJ1-5	CASSAGFNQPQHF
TRBV5-1	TRBJ1-1	CASSLVGRGSGVNTEAFF
TRBV28	TRBJ2-7	CASSLLQGTYEQYF
TRBV9	TRBJ2-1	CASSGGTAYNEQFF
TRBV9	TRBJ2-3	CASSARPSGSTDTQYF
TRBV14	TRBJ1-3	CASSQDQWGQGNTIYF
TRBV28	TRBJ1-1	CASSVPDRGTNTEAFF
TRBV15	TRBJ2-7	CATSSEGTSGSYEQYF
TRBV5-1	TRBJ1-1	CASRKIQGATEAFF
TRBV27	TRBJ2-4	CASSLAGAKNIQYF
TRBV7-8	TRBJ2-7	CASSLRDRAYYEQYF
TRBV2	TRBJ2-5	CASRDRGTQYF
TRBV4-3	TRBJ1-1	CASSHRGLNTEAFF
TRBV5-1	TRBJ2-7	CASSLGGYEQYF
TRBV11-1	TRBJ1-1	CASSPMDRGMNTEAFF
TRBV6-1	TRBJ2-7	CASSEAARRSYEQYF
TRBV19	TRBJ2-7	CASSMRTNYEQYF